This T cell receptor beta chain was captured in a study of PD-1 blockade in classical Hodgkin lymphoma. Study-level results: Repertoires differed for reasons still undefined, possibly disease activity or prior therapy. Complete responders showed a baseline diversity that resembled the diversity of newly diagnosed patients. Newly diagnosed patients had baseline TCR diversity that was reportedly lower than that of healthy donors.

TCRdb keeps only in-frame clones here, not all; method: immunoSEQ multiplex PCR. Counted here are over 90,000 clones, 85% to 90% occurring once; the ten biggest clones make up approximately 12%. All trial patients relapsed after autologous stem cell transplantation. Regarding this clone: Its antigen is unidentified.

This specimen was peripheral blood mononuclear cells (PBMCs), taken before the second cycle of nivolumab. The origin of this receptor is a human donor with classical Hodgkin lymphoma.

In nucleotides, the CDR3 is TGTGCCAGCAGTTTTACGGGAGTGGCCCAAGAGACCCAGTACTTC. Encoded protein: CASSFTGVAQETQYF. The rearrangement joins TRBV28 to TRBJ2-5; possible D gene TRBD2, 6 bases. CDR3 length: 15 residues. The germline V gene encodes CDR1 MDHEN and CDR2 SYDVKM. V was clipped by 3 bases and J by 1 base, with 12 bases between them.